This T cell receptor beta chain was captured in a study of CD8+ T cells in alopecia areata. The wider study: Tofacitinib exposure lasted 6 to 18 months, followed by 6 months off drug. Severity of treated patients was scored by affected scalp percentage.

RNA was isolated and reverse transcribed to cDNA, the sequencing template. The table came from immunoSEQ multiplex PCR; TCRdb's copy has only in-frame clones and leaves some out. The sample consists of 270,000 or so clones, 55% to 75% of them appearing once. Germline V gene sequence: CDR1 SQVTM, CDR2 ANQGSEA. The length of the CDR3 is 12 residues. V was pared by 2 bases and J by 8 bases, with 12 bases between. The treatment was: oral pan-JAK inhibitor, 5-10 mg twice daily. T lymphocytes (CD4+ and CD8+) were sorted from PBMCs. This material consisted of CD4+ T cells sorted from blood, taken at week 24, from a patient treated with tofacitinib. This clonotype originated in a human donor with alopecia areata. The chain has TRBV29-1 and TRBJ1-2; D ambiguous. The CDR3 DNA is TGCAGCGTTGAACGGTCCGGGCGGGGCTACACCTTC. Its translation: CSVERSGRGYTF.